These 10 T cell receptor beta chains originate from one sample sequenced in a study of cytomegalovirus exposure and HLA in healthy donors. Use of 60 Vbeta and 13 Jbeta primers characterized the PCR. Data came from immunoSEQ multiplex PCR; TCRdb stores just in-frame clones and leaves some out. The sample contains 90,000 to 150,000 clones, over 60% of which appear only once. The sample was PBMCs. The source is a young man in good health and CMV-seropositive.

This clone was counted a few times. The chain recombines TRBV18 with TRBJ2-1, with TRBD2 matching 7 bases. The J segment lost 5 bases and the V segment lost 5 bases, leaving 6 bases of the junction unmatched. Germline values: CDR1 KGHSH, CDR2 LQKENI. This CDR3 has 14 amino acids. CDR3 residues: CASSVGLDHNEQFF. The CDR3 DNA reads TGTGCCAGCTCAGTAGGACTAGACCACAATGAGCAGTTCTTC. The full variable domain, rest sourced from reference TRBV18 and TRBJ2-1, is NAGVMQNPRHLVRRRGQEARLRCSPMKGHSHVYWYRQLPEEGLKFMVYLQKENIIDESGMPKERFSAEFPKEGPSILRIQQVVRGDSAAYFCASSVGLDHNEQFFGPGTRLTVL.

The chain carries TRBV5-1 and TRBJ2-5; TRBD1 matches 9 bases. Losses at the gene ends were 0 bases for V and 5 bases for J; bases not matched to a gene: 11. Germline lookup yields CDR1 SGHRS and CDR2 YFSETQ. CDR3 length equals 17 residues. The CDR3 region is CASSLGPRTGEVETQYF. CDR3 DNA sequence: TGCGCCAGCAGCTTGGGCCCCCGGACAGGGGAGGTGGAGACCCAGTACTTC. The complete variable domain, with remaining parts taken from reference TRBV5-1 and TRBJ2-5, reads KAGVTQTPRYLIKTRGQQVTLSCSPISGHRSVSWYQQTPGQGLQFLFEYFSETQRNKGNFPGRFSGRQFSNSRSEMNVSTLELGDSALYLCASSLGPRTGEVETQYFGPGTRLLVL.

This rearrangement joins TRBV11-2 to TRBJ1-4, with D tentatively TRBD1 (6 bases). Trimming left V 5 bases short and J 6 bases short, with 19 bases between. Germline V gene sequence: CDR1 SGHAT, CDR2 FQNNGV. The CDR3 covers 16 residues. In nucleotides, the CDR3 is TGTGCCAGCAGCAACACAGGGTGGTCGTCGCATGAAAAACTGTTTTTT. Its protein is CASSNTGWSSHEKLFF.

The chain uses TRBV4-2 and TRBJ2-7, with 8 bases that match TRBD2. The J segment lost 6 bases and the V segment lost 0 bases, leaving 13 bases of the junction unmatched. Germline V lookup: CDR1 LGHNA, CDR2 YNFKEQ. The CDR3 length is 17 residues. The CDR3: CASSQERVAGPLGEQYF. CDR3 in DNA: TGTGCCAGCAGCCAAGAGCGGGTAGCGGGGCCCCTGGGCGAGCAGTACTTC.

This clone showed up just once. The chain recombines TRBV14 with TRBJ2-3; unclear D gene. Per the germline V gene, CDR1 is SGHDN and CDR2 is FVKESK. The CDR3 contains 14 residues. The ends were cut back, 3 bases at V and 2 bases at J, with 9 bases in the middle. CDR3 in amino acids: CASSHFYLTDTQYF. The CDR3 DNA reads as TGTGCCAGCAGCCACTTCTACCTCACAGATACGCAGTATTTT.

J is TRBJ2-5 and V is TRBV7-8; 10 bases fit TRBD1. CDR3 length: 16 residues. V shed 5 bases, J shed 3 bases, and the junction held 9 bases outside the gene matches. CDR1 is SGHVS, CDR2 FQNEAQ, per germline. Written as DNA, the CDR3 is TGTGCCAGCAGCCTGGGACAGGGGAGGGTAGAAGAGACCCAGTACTTC. Its protein is CASSLGQGRVEETQYF.

This rearrangement joins TRBV29-1 to TRBJ2-5; 9 bases are shared with TRBD2. This CDR3 is 14 amino acids long. V dropped 4 bases and J dropped 5; count of bases not matched to a gene: 8. Germline V gene sequence: CDR1 SQVTM, CDR2 ANQGSEA. The CDR3: CSVGGGRVWETQYF. CDR3 DNA sequence: TGCAGCGTTGGGGGCGGGAGGGTGTGGGAGACCCAGTACTTC. Drawing the rest from reference TRBV29-1 and TRBJ2-5, the complete variable domain is SAVISQKPSRDICQRGTSLTIQCQVDSQVTMMFWYRQQPGQSLTLIATANQGSEATYESGFVIDKFPISRPNLTFSTLTVSNMSPEDSSIYLCSVGGGRVWETQYFGPGTRLLVL.

The chain carries TRBV7-8 and TRBJ1-3; 7 bases fit TRBD1. J gave up 6 bases and V 5 bases, and 13 bases lay outside the gene matches. Germline CDR1 and CDR2: SGHVS and FQNEAQ. The length of the CDR3 is 16 residues. CDR3 DNA: TGTGCCAGCAGCCCCCGGACAGGCAGATCAGCAAACACCATATATTTT. This encodes CASSPRTGRSANTIYF.

This chain joins TRBV5-4 and TRBJ2-5, with D possibly matching TRBD1 (6 bases). There are 14 residues in the CDR3. Germline CDR1 SGHNT, CDR2 YYREEE (reference sequence). V lost 0 bases and J 11 bases, leaving 17 bases between the germline ends. CDR3 DNA sequence: TGTGCCAGCAGCTTGGGTCAGGGGAATGACGGGCAGTACTTC. It yields the protein CASSLGQGNDGQYF.

J is TRBJ2-6 and V is TRBV7-9; the match to TRBD1 covers 10 bases. The ends lost 1 base at V and 4 bases at J; junction bases unmatched: 10. CDR1 and CDR2 (germline): SEHNR, FQNEAQ (reference sequence). The CDR3 runs to 19 residues. CDR3 nucleotides: TGTGCCAGCAGCTTAGGACCGGGACAGGGGCCCTCCGGGGCCAACGTCCTGACTTTC. As protein: CASSLGPGQGPSGANVLTF.